The present entry profiles one TCR beta chain with its context. It lacks a known antigen. Base qualities are not provided; no much larger clone lies one nucleotide away. Genomic DNA was extracted from sorted cells for sequencing of the TCRbeta CDR3 region. The immunoSEQ Assay was used to sequence the TCRbeta CDR3 regions. The immuneACCESS repertoire file appears here via TCRdb, limited to in-frame rearrangements. These files lack a portion of the clones; in checked studies, under half of the deficit traces to unresolved V genes, and the cause of the others is not known. The sample has fewer than 80,000 clones on record, roughly 81% of them singletons. The top ten clones comprise around 9.8% of the sample. The germline V end is reduced by 4 bases and the J end by 4 bases; junction bases left unmatched: 7. CDR1 and CDR2 are read off the germline V gene (reference sequence) as WNHNN and SYGVQD. Spanning cysteine to phenylalanine, the CDR3 consists of 15 amino acids. Of all the DNA, just the CDR3 is kept, 45 bases in frame from base 1.

The trial excluded patients who had a history of autoimmune disease or who were on systemic immunosuppression. Peripheral blood for TCR sequencing was drawn from every dose cohort at baseline, at cycle 4 day 1 and at cycle 7 day 1. The samples were drawn from a first-in-human, open-label, multicenter phase I dose-escalation trial of ivuxolimab. The trial enrolled adults with locally advanced or metastatic head and neck squamous cell, hepatocellular, melanoma or renal cell carcinoma. CD4+ and CD8+ T cells were sorted separately from peripheral blood before TCR sequencing. These data originate in a study of OX40 agonist ivuxolimab in advanced cancers. Regarding the study in general: Ivuxolimab was an agonistic, fully human IgG2 monoclonal antibody directed against OX40 (CD134), a costimulatory receptor. In the dose-escalation cohort, approximately 83% of patients were male, and the mean age was 60 years with a range of roughly 23 to 90. Partial responses were achieved by three dose-escalation patients, of whom one had hepatocellular carcinoma and two had cutaneous melanoma. The paper describes the monotherapy dose-escalation part (N ≈ 51 patients) of the phase I trial of ivuxolimab. Intravenous ivuxolimab was administered to patients every 2 weeks at six dose levels: 0.01, 0.1, 0.3, 1.5, 3 and 10 mg/kg. The point of sequencing TCRbeta in the periphery was to test whether ivuxolimab changed TCR sequence diversity and drove clonal T-cell expansion. Patients were allowed to have had prior anti-PD-1, anti-PD-L1 or anti-CTLA-4 therapy, and approximately 40% of the dose-escalation patients had been treated with checkpoint inhibitors. Of the approximately 50 dose-escalation patients, hepatocellular carcinoma was present in roughly 19, melanoma in roughly 15, renal cell carcinoma in 9 and head and neck cancer in 9.

The study at large found these results: Low levels of normalized T-cell clonal expansion were also seen in some nonresponding patients. Partial responders in the 0.1-3.0 mg/kg groups had among the lowest normalized peripheral clonal expansion, especially among CD8+ T cells. After ivuxolimab, CD8+ T cells had more expanded clones than CD4+ T cells on average. The antigen specificity of the peripheral T cells that underwent clonal expansion was not determined. At doses from 0.1 to 3.0 mg/kg, clonal expansion was seen in both CD4+ and CD8+ blood T cells between baseline and week 6.

The TCR comes from an adult with an advanced solid tumor such as melanoma, head and neck, liver or kidney cancer. This material consisted of CD4+ or CD8+ T cells sorted from blood, taken in a trial of the OX40 agonist ivuxolimab. The V and J segments used are TRBV10-1 and TRBJ1-1; TRBD1 matches 9 bases in the middle. Here the CDR3 is given as CASSAPQTGGTEAFF. The DNA sequence reads TGCGCCAGCAGTGCGCCACAGACAGGGGGCACTGAAGCTTTCTTT.